Below, 10 T cell receptor beta chains from the same sample are listed, as sequenced in a study of blood T cell repertoires in COVID-19. Some clones are missing from TCRdb's copy, which holds only in-frame ones; the method was immunoSEQ multiplex PCR. In the table there are under 350,000 clones, around 86% of which are singletons. Source material: peripheral blood. These receptor sequences come from a young man with active or convalescent COVID-19.

The chain uses TRBV19 and TRBJ1-4, with D possibly being TRBD1 (6 bases). The V end was cut by 4 bases, the J end by 5 bases, with 14 bases between. Germline V gene sequence: CDR1 LNHDA, CDR2 SQIVND (reference sequence). This CDR3 region has 15 residues. The CDR3 DNA is TGTGCCAGTAGTACACAACAGGGTGTAAATGAAAAACTGTTTTTT. It specifies CASSTQQGVNEKLFF.

The chain recombines TRBV12-3 or TRBV12-4 with TRBJ2-7, with TRBD1 as a possible D gene (5 bases). Trimming cost V 3 bases and J 0 bases, with 6 bases left between them. The CDR3 consists of 13 residues. For the CDR3, the DNA is TGTGCCAGCAGTTTCCAGGGCTCCTACGAGCAGTACTTC. This gives the protein CASSFQGSYEQYF.

The chain combines TRBV9 with TRBJ2-3; 10 bases match TRBD2. The J segment lost 0 bases and the V segment lost 4 bases, leaving 5 bases of the junction unmatched. Germline V gene sequence: CDR1 SGDLS, CDR2 YYNGEE. This CDR3 comprises 16 residues. The CDR3, as DNA: TGTGCCAGCAGCCCTCTAGCGGGAGTAAGCACAGATACGCAGTATTTT. Translating it yields CASSPLAGVSTDTQYF. Combining the CDR3 with reference TRBV9 and TRBJ2-3 gives the whole variable domain DSGVTQTPKHLITATGQRVTLRCSPRSGDLSVYWYQQSLDQGLQFLIQYYNGEERAKGNILERFSAQQFPDLHSELNLSSLELGDSALYFCASSPLAGVSTDTQYFGPGTRLTVL.

The chain employs TRBV7-9 and TRBJ1-5, with D possibly being TRBD1 (5 bases). The CDR3 runs 12 residues. V was clipped by 4 bases and J by 7 bases, with 8 bases between them. Germline CDR1 reads SEHNR; CDR2 reads FQNEAQ (reference sequence). The CDR3 nucleotides are TGTGCCAGCAGCTCGTCAGGGCAGCCCCAGCATTTT. This translates into CASSSSGQPQHF.

V is TRBV6-6 and J is TRBJ2-1; D ambiguous. The germline V and J ends were trimmed by 0 bases and 6 bases, with 6 bases remaining between them. Germline-derived CDR1 and CDR2 are MNHNY and SVGAGI (reference sequence). The CDR3 has 13 amino acids. CDR3 coding DNA: TGTGCCAGCAGTTACTCGTCCAGCAATGAGCAGTTCTTC. Translated: CASSYSSSNEQFF.

The rearrangement joins TRBV19 to TRBJ1-1; 8 nucleotides line up with TRBD1. J lost 1 base, V lost 5 bases, and 3 bases had no gene match. CDR1 is LNHDA, CDR2 SQIVND, per germline (reference sequence). The CDR3 length is 14 residues. CDR3 sequence: CASSPGTGNTEAFF. In DNA form, the CDR3 reads TGTGCCAGTAGTCCCGGGACAGGGAACACTGAAGCTTTCTTT.

This clone was detected only a few times. This chain uses TRBV5-6 with TRBJ1-6; tentative D call: TRBD1 (6 bases). The V end was cut by 2 bases, the J end by 4 bases, with 10 bases between. Germline lookup yields CDR1 SGHDT and CDR2 YYEEEE. The CDR3 is 15 residues long. The CDR3 reads CASSFSDRYNSPLHF. CDR3 bases: TGTGCCAGCAGCTTCTCGGACAGATATAATTCACCCCTCCACTTT.

This clone showed up just once. The gene calls are TRBV29-1 and TRBJ2-7; 12 bases agree with TRBD1. The CDR3 loop spans 13 amino acids. V lost 4 bases, J lost 6 bases, and 4 bases stayed unmatched. Germline V gene sequence: CDR1 SQVTM, CDR2 ANQGSEA. The CDR3 here is CSVAGTGGSEQYF. CDR3 nucleotides: TGCAGCGTTGCCGGGACAGGGGGCAGCGAGCAGTACTTC.

The V gene is TRBV19, the J gene TRBJ2-3; 9 bases line up with TRBD2. The length of the CDR3 is 14 residues. Germline lookup yields CDR1 LNHDA and CDR2 SQIVND (reference sequence). The trim removed 3 bases at V and 4 bases at J, leaving 2 bases unmatched. CDR3 bases: TGTGCCAGTAGTATCCTAGCGGGGCCAGATACGCAGTATTTT. This gives the protein CASSILAGPDTQYF.

The V gene is TRBV2, the J gene TRBJ2-7; 8 bases map to TRBD2. Per germline, CDR1 SNHLY and CDR2 FYNNEI. This CDR3 region has 14 residues. Trimming took 2 bases from V and 5 from J; bases not matched to a gene: 5. CDR3: CASSEIGRGNEQYF. The DNA for the CDR3 is TGTGCCAGCAGTGAAATCGGGAGGGGTAACGAGCAGTACTTC.